Included here is one T cell receptor (beta chain) sequence, with context. Participants spanned ages about 18 to 89 years and resided in 20 to 30 US areas. Participant reports of clinical history set cohort assignment. V lost 3 bases, J lost 4 bases, and 8 bases stayed unmatched. Germline V gene sequence: CDR1 DFQATT, CDR2 SNEGSKA (reference sequence). The CDR3 sequence is 15 residues long. The protocol was immunoSEQ multiplex PCR, while the TCRdb copy is restricted to in-frame clones and leaves out a portion. Of approximately 240,000 clones in the sample, over 75% are singletons; the top ten hold about 3%. This entry belongs to a study of blood T cell repertoires in COVID-19. Background on the study: Nucleic acid was either cDNA or gDNA, and it came from T cells, B-cell-depleted T cells, or PBMCs.

This sequence joins TRBV20-1 and TRBJ2-3; 9 positions agree with TRBD1. This clonotype was sampled from a woman aged 18-30 years in a cohort exposed to, infected with or recovered from COVID-19 (not recorded which). Specimen: PBMCs or T cells enriched from blood (not recorded which). The CDR3 coding sequence is TGCAGTGCTAGTAGAACAGGGGGCGGGTCAGATACGCAGTATTTT. Encoded protein: CSASRTGGGSDTQYF.